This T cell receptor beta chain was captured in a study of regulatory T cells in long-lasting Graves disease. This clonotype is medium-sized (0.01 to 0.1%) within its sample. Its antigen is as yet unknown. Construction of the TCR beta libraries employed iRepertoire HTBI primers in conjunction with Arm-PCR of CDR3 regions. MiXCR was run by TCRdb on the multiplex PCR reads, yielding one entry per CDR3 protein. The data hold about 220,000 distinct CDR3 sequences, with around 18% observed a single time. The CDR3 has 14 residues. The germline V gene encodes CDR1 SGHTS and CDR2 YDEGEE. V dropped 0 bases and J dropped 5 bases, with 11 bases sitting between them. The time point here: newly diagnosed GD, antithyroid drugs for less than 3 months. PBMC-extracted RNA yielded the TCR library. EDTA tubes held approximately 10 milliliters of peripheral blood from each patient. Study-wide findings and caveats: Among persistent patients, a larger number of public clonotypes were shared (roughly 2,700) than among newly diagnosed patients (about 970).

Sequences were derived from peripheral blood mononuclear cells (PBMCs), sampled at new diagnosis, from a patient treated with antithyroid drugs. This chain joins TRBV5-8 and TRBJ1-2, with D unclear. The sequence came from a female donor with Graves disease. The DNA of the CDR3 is TGTGCCAGCAGCTTGGAGTATCGGGGATATGGCTACACCTTC. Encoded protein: CASSLEYRGYGYTF.